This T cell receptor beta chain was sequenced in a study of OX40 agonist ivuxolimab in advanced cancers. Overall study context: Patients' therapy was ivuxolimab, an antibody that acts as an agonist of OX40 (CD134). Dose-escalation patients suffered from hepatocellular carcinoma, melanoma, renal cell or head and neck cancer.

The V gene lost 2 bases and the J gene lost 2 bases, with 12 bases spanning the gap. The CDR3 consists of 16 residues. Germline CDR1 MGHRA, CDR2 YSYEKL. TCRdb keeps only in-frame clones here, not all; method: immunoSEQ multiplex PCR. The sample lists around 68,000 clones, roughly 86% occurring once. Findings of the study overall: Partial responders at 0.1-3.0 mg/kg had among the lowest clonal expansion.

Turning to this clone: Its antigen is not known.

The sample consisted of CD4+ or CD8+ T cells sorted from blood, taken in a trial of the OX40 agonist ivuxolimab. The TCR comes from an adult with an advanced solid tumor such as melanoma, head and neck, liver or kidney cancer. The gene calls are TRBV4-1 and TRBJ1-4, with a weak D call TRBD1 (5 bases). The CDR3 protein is CASSQRSRDTNEKLFF. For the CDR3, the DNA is TGCGCCAGCAGCCAACGATCCCGGGACACTAATGAAAAACTGTTTTTT.